Listed here is a single T cell receptor (beta chain). Its specificity is not known. These data come from a study of shared clonotypes between healthy human individuals. As for the study in general: Every donor yielded three CD4 naive, three CD4 memory, two CD8 naive and one CD8 memory plate.

Study-wide results and limits: Sequencing depth was a factor that was expected to affect clonotype sharing among donors.

CDR3 size: 14 residues. Looked up from germline, CDR1 is LNHDA and CDR2 is SQIVND (reference sequence). V was cut by 10 bases and J by 0 bases, with 13 bases left in between. Genomic DNA per cell subset filled all wells of several immunoSEQ plates. TCRdb's copy holds only in-frame clones and misses some; the assay was immunoSEQ multiplex PCR. The sample gives approximately 710,000 clones, 80% to 95% of which show up once; 34% is in the top ten. The gene calls are TRBV19 and TRBJ2-1; D not certain. The receptor was derived from a young man in good health. Some clones in this sample may be carry-over from other donors' samples. Sequenced: memory CD8+ T cells from PBMCs. The subset denotes: CD45RO+ cells pooled with CCR7-negative TemRA cells. The CDR3 nucleotides are TGTGCCACCGGACCTAAGAGCTCCTACAATGAGCAGTTCTTC. Encoded protein: CATGPKSSYNEQFF.